This T cell receptor beta chain comes out of a study of Ad26.COV2.S vaccination and SARS-CoV-2 variants. Per the germline V gene, CDR1 is LGHNA and CDR2 is YNFKEQ. The CDR3 runs 16 residues. Deletions cut 1 base from V and 0 bases from J, with 13 bases between. Described treatment: 15 to 20 received Ad26.COV2.S at low or high dose, single or two shots; roughly five received placebo; per-sample allocation not given. The samples date from day 63 after the first vaccine or placebo injection. Here immunoSEQ multiplex PCR was the method, and the copy in TCRdb shows in-frame clones only, minus some. The table records a few hundred thousand clones, more than 70% of them present only once.

The receptor comes from a person aged 18-60 years who received the Ad26.COV2.S COVID-19 vaccine or a placebo. The chain couples TRBV4-2 to TRBJ2-7; no definite D call. Sequenced material: peripheral blood, taken in a trial of Ad26.COV2.S vaccine versus placebo. The chain's CDR3 is CASSQGANLYSYEQYF. Written as DNA, the CDR3 is TGTGCCAGCAGCCAAGGGGCGAATCTCTACTCCTACGAGCAGTACTTC.